This T cell receptor beta chain was profiled in a study of monozygotic twins with cystic fibrosis. Study at large: With about 15 PCR cycles, barcoded libraries came from around 3 micrograms of fragmented DNA. Study-wide results and caveats: Monozygotic CF twins shared more identical nucleotide clonotypes than unrelated patients.

Germline CDR1 and CDR2: MGHRA and YSYEKL. The CDR3 has 15 residues. Trimming removed 4 bases from V and 3 bases from J, with 14 bases in between. Notes on this clone: Its cognate antigen is unknown.

TCRdb's table, derived via immunoSEQ multiplex PCR, lists solely in-frame clones and lacks some. The table shows 30,000 to 40,000 clones, with roughly 97% occurring only once. The receptor's source is a girl aged 2 to 9 with cystic fibrosis. The rearrangement joins TRBV4-1 to TRBJ2-3, with D possibly being TRBD1 or TRBD2 (5 bases each). Sequencing input: blood. The CDR3 here is CASSRSDGGTDTQYF. The CDR3 DNA follows: TGCGCCAGCAGCCGGTCGGATGGGGGTACAGATACGCAGTATTTT.